One and the same sample provided the 10 T cell receptor beta chains below, sequenced in a study of cytomegalovirus exposure and HLA in healthy donors. The PCR was carried out with 60 Vbeta primers and 13 Jbeta primers. The repertoire was sequenced with immunoSEQ multiplex PCR; TCRdb's copy has only in-frame clones and lacks some. The sample yields around 170,000 clones, over 70% seen once. The sequencing input was PBMCs. Receptors originate from a woman aged 45-60 years in good health and CMV-seropositive.

V gene TRBV4-2 combines with J gene TRBJ1-3; TRBD1 is a possible D gene (6 bases). Germline V lookup: CDR1 LGHNA, CDR2 YNFKEQ. The CDR3 contains 16 residues. V dropped 5 bases and J dropped 0 bases, with 14 bases sitting between them. The CDR3 coding sequence is TGTGCCAGCAGCTACAGGGACATCGGCTCTGGAAACACCATATATTTT. The encoded protein is CASSYRDIGSGNTIYF.

The chain combines TRBV7-2 with TRBJ2-7; 12 bases fit TRBD2. J was trimmed by 3 bases and V by 1 base; bases with no gene match: 1. CDR1 is SGHTA and CDR2 is FQGNSA in the germline V gene. This CDR3 comprises 15 residues. Here the CDR3 reads CASSLGLAGVYEQYF. For the CDR3, the DNA is TGTGCCAGCAGCTTAGGACTAGCGGGAGTCTACGAGCAGTACTTC.

V usage is TRBV5-4 and J usage is TRBJ1-4; D not resolved. Trimming pared 4 bases from V and 7 bases from J, leaving 17 bases between. CDR3 length: 15 residues. Germline V gives CDR1 SGHNT, CDR2 YYREEE (reference sequence). The CDR3 is CASSQTGEGGEKLFF. CDR3 bases: TGTGCCAGCAGCCAAACTGGGGAGGGAGGTGAAAAACTGTTTTTT.

The rearrangement links TRBV7-3 to TRBJ1-2; 8 bases match TRBD1. The V gene's germline CDR1 is SGHTA and CDR2 FQGTGA. The CDR3 is 14 amino acids. V gave up 5 bases and J gave up 8 bases; unmatched junction bases: 10. CDR3 bases: TGTGCCAGCAGCCTATCGGGACAGGCCAAAGGCTACACCTTC. Encoded protein: CASSLSGQAKGYTF.

The chain recombines TRBV10-1 with TRBJ1-5, with 9 bases identical to TRBD1. CDR1 and CDR2 from the germline V gene are WNHNN and SYGVQD (reference sequence). This CDR3 contains 19 residues. V lost 2 bases to trimming and J lost 2 bases; unmatched junction nucleotides: 13. CDR3 loop: CASSEQRQGDARCNQPQHF. The CDR3 DNA sequence: TGCGCCAGCAGTGAGCAGAGACAGGGGGACGCCCGGTGCAATCAGCCCCAGCATTTT.

V is TRBV7-2 and J is TRBJ2-3; 12 bases align to TRBD2. Germline CDR1 SGHTA, CDR2 FQGNSA. V was pared by 5 bases and J by 2 bases, with 8 bases of the junction left unmatched. CDR3 length: 17 amino acids. The CDR3 nucleotides read TGTGCCAGCAGCCGACAGACTAGCGGGAGACTCACAGATACGCAGTATTTT. It is translated as CASSRQTSGRLTDTQYF.

This chain links TRBV5-4 with TRBJ2-3; 7 bases align to TRBD2. Germline CDR1 reads SGHNT; CDR2 reads YYREEE (reference sequence). The CDR3 totals 15 residues. V trimming: 4 bases; J trimming: 1 base; junction bases outside the gene matches: 6. The CDR3 protein is CASSPRGSGTDTQYF. In DNA, the CDR3 is TGTGCCAGCAGCCCGCGGGGGTCGGGCACAGATACGCAGTATTTT.

The chain joins TRBV9 to TRBJ2-5; 8 bases are a match to TRBD2. In germline, CDR1 is SGDLS, CDR2 YYNGEE. With V trimmed by 0 bases and J by 5 bases, 12 bases remained unmatched. The CDR3 consists of 17 residues. CDR3 in DNA: TGTGCCAGCAGCGTAGGGGTTAGCGGGGACGTTGCCGAGACCCAGTACTTC. The encoded protein is CASSVGVSGDVAETQYF.

With regard to this clone: An end of the junction does not agree with germline; a read error may underlie this. The CDR3 DNA reads as TGTGCCGGCAGCTTAGGTAGCGGCTACTACAATGAGCAGTTCTTC. It yields the protein CAGSLGSGYYNEQFF. The chain has TRBV7-2 and TRBJ2-1; tentative D call: TRBD2 (6 bases). Germline-derived CDR1 and CDR2 are SGHTA and FQGNSA. There are 15 residues in the CDR3.

This clone was observed a single time. This sequence joins TRBV11-2 and TRBJ2-1, with a possible D match to TRBD2 (5 bases). The CDR3 spans 14 residues. CDR1 and CDR2 (germline): SGHAT, FQNNGV. V was shortened by 5 bases and J by 2 bases, with 10 bases between the two germline ends. The CDR3 region is CASSRGWAYNEQFF. As DNA, the CDR3 is TGTGCCAGCAGCCGGGGTTGGGCCTACAATGAGCAGTTCTTC.